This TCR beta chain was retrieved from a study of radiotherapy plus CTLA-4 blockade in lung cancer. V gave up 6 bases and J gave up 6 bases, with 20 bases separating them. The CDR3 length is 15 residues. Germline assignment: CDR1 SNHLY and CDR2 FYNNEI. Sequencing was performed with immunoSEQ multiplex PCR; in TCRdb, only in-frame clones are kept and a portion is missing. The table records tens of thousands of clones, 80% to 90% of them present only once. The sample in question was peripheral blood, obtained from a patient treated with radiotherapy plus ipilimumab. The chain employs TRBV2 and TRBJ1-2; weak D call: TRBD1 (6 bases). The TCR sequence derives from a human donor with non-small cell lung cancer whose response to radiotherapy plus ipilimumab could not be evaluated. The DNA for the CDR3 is TGTGCCAGCAGCCAATTCACAGGGAGAGGTGATGGCTACACCTTC. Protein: CASSQFTGRGDGYTF. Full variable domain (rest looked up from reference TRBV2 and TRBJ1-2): EPEVTQTPSHQVTQMGQEVILRCVPISNHLYFYWYRQILGQKVEFLVSFYNNEISEKSEIFDDQFSVERPDGSNFTLKIRSTKLEDSAMYFCASSQFTGRGDGYTFGSGTRLTVV.